Presented here are 12 T cell receptor beta chains from one specimen sequenced in a study of blood T cell repertoires in COVID-19. Data came from immunoSEQ multiplex PCR; TCRdb stores just in-frame clones and leaves some out. The repertoire has over 250,000 clones, roughly 80% of them found once; the top ten carry around 5%. Sequencing was done on a sample of PBMCs or T cells enriched from blood (not recorded which). The receptors here all came from a man aged 40-49 years who had been exposed to COVID-19.

The chain combines TRBV10-3 with TRBJ2-1; TRBD2 aligns across 8 bases. Trimming removed 0 bases from V and 6 bases from J; junction bases left unmatched: 4. Looked up from germline, CDR1 is ENHRY and CDR2 is SYGVKD. The CDR3 has 15 amino acids. CDR3 in DNA: TGTGCCATCAGTGAGTCCGGGACTAGGGGCAATGAGCAGTTCTTC. Protein: CAISESGTRGNEQFF.

The CDR3: CATSLEGGFYNEQFF. The CDR3 bases are TGTGCCACCAGCCTCGAAGGGGGTTTCTACAATGAGCAGTTCTTC. This rearrangement joins TRBV24-1 to TRBJ2-1; D is perhaps TRBD1 (6 bases). The CDR3 sequence is 15 residues long. V shed 7 bases and J shed 3 bases, with 15 bases lying between them. Germline V gives CDR1 KGHDR, CDR2 SFDVKD.

This clone was counted between two and nine times. The CDR3, as DNA: TGTGCCAGCAGTTTGCACTCGTCCTACGAGCAGTACTTC. Its translation: CASSLHSSYEQYF. This chain connects TRBV28 to TRBJ2-7; D is undetermined. Germline V gives CDR1 MDHEN, CDR2 SYDVKM. V was clipped by 3 bases and J by 1 base, with 7 bases between them. The CDR3 loop spans 13 amino acids.

The chain couples TRBV9 to TRBJ2-7, with 8 bases that match TRBD2. The V and J ends lost 3 bases and 5 bases, in that order; junction bases with no gene match: 7. The V gene's germline CDR1 is SGDLS and CDR2 YYNGEE. The CDR3 has 14 amino acids. CDR3 in amino acids: CASSERERFHEQYF. DNA of the CDR3: TGTGCCAGCAGCGAGCGGGAGAGGTTCCACGAGCAGTACTTC.

V is TRBV5-1 and J is TRBJ2-1, with 10 bases identical to TRBD2. V trimming: 4 bases; J trimming: 8 bases; junction bases outside the gene matches: 6. Per germline, CDR1 SGHRS and CDR2 YFSETQ. The CDR3 length is 14 residues. The CDR3 coding sequence is TGCGCCAGCAGCGGTAGCGGGGGGTCAGATGAGCAGTTCTTC. It specifies CASSGSGGSDEQFF.

The rearrangement uses TRBV10-3 and TRBJ2-1, with D perhaps matching TRBD2 (5 bases). Trimming pared 6 bases from V and 0 bases from J, leaving 15 bases between. This CDR3 region has 16 residues. Germline V CDR1 and CDR2: ENHRY, SYGVKD. CDR3 protein: CAISDITRSSYNEQFF. CDR3 coding DNA: TGTGCCATCAGCGATATAACTAGGAGCTCCTACAATGAGCAGTTCTTC.

The chain couples TRBV9 to TRBJ2-1, with D possibly being TRBD2 (6 bases). This CDR3 region has 15 residues. Germline assignment: CDR1 SGDLS and CDR2 YYNGEE. Trimming removed 1 base from V and 3 bases from J, with 11 bases in between. The CDR3 region is CASSVMEGGYNEQFF. CDR3 in DNA: TGTGCCAGCAGCGTAATGGAGGGAGGCTACAATGAGCAGTTCTTC.

This clone has just one count. The rearrangement joins TRBV9 to TRBJ2-1; D uncertain. V was shortened by 0 bases and J by 12 bases, with 10 bases between the two germline ends. Germline CDR1 reads SGDLS; CDR2 reads YYNGEE. This CDR3 region has 12 residues. This chain's CDR3 is CASSVDQLRQFF. CDR3 in DNA: TGTGCCAGCAGCGTAGATCAATTGAGGCAGTTCTTC.

This clone was found once. CDR3 in amino acids: CAISESPGRAKNIQYF. The DNA for the CDR3 is TGTGCCATCAGTGAGTCGCCCGGGAGGGCCAAAAACATTCAGTACTTC. The chain is built from TRBV10-3 and TRBJ2-4, with TRBD2 identical over 7 bases. In germline, CDR1 is ENHRY, CDR2 SYGVKD. V lost 0 bases to trimming and J lost 1 base; unmatched junction nucleotides: 3. The CDR3 runs 16 residues.

This clone was observed a few times. The gene calls are TRBV2 and TRBJ1-2; 10 nucleotides align to TRBD1. The CDR3 spans 14 residues. V lost 6 bases to trimming and J lost 5 bases; unmatched junction nucleotides: 6. Germline V gene lookup returns CDR1 SNHLY and CDR2 FYNNEI. CDR3 residues: CASRDRGRSYGYTF. CDR3 bases: TGTGCCAGCAGAGACAGGGGGCGTTCATATGGCTACACCTTC.

This rearrangement joins TRBV9 to TRBJ1-6; D is unclear. This CDR3 is built from 12 residues. Between the trimmed V and J ends, which lost 3 bases and 9 bases, there was a span of 7 bases. Germline V gives CDR1 SGDLS, CDR2 YYNGEE. The CDR3 bases are TGTGCCAGCAGCGCACAGAGTTCACCCCTCCACTTT. Translating it yields CASSAQSSPLHF.

This chain links TRBV6-2 or TRBV6-3 with TRBJ1-2; 7 nucleotides agree with TRBD1. CDR1 and CDR2 from the germline V gene are MNHEY and SVGEGT. J was trimmed by 3 bases and V by 2 bases; bases with no gene match: 6. The length of the CDR3 is 15 residues. DNA for the CDR3: TGTGCCAGCAGTTACCCTCCCACAGGGGACTATGGCTACACCTTC. Translating it yields CASSYPPTGDYGYTF.